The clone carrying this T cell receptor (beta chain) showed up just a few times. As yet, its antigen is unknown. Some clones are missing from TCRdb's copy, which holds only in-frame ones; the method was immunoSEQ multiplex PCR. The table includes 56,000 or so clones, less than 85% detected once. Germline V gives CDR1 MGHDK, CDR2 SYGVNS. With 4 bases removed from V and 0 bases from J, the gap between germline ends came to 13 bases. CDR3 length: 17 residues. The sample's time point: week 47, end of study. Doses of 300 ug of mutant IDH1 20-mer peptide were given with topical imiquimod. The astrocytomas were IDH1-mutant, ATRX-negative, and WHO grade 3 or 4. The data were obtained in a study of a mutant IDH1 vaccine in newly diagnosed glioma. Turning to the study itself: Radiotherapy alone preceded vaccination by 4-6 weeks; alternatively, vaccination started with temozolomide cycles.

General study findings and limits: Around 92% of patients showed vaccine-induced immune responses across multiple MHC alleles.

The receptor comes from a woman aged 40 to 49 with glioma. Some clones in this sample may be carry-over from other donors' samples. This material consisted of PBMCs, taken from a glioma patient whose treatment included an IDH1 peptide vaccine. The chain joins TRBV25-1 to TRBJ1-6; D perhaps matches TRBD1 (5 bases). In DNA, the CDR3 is TGTGCCAGCAGTGGGAATGGGGGGAGCTCCTATAATTCACCCCTCCACTTT. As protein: CASSGNGGSSYNSPLHF. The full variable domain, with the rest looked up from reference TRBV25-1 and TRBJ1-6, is EADIYQTPRYLVIGTGKKITLECSQTMGHDKMYWYQQDPGMELHLIHYSYGVNSTEKGDLSSESTVSRIRTEHFPLTLESARPSHTSQYLCASSGNGGSSYNSPLHFGNGTRLTVT.